The TCR beta chain described here comes from a study of cytomegalovirus exposure and HLA in healthy donors. Whole-study findings and limits: Trimming of TCR beta V- and J-genes showed a link, identified in a later analysis, to a missense DCLRE1C variant. Within a later analysis, the majority of CMV-associated TCR beta chains appeared HLA-restricted.

Comments on this clone: No antigen is known for it.

Both 60 Vbeta primers and 13 Jbeta primers went into the PCR. Produced via immunoSEQ multiplex PCR; TCRdb's table is partial and in-frame only. The data contain 95,000 to 150,000 clones, about three quarters of them singletons. There are 15 residues in the CDR3. The V and J ends lost 3 bases and 2 bases, in that order; junction bases with no gene match: 5. Germline-derived CDR1 and CDR2 are SGHRS and YFSETQ. This chain links TRBV5-1 with TRBJ1-2; TRBD1 matches at 9 bases. This receptor was obtained from a middle-aged woman in good health and CMV-seropositive. Sample: PBMCs. The CDR3 loop reads CASSSGTGHNYGYTF. The CDR3 DNA is TGCGCCAGCAGCTCCGGGACAGGGCACAACTATGGCTACACCTTC.